A selection of T cell receptor beta chains follows, all from one sample in a study of beta chain features in type 1 diabetes. Using immunoSEQ multiplex PCR, the repertoire was profiled, and TCRdb retains in-frame clones only, with some absent. The sample lists approximately 250,000 clones, roughly 11% occurring once. Material for sequencing was naive CD4+ T cells from blood. All receptors derive from a man aged 30-40 years with type 1 diabetes. Each CDR3 is given with its conserved first and last residue. D genes are given only for firm matches. Part of the rows lack a size; the others show once, few, many or a class for expanded clones.

d_gene: NA
j_gene: TRBJ2-1
v_gene: TRBV6-6
abundance: NA
CDR3aa: CASRGWASSYNEQFF
CDR3nt: TGTGCCAGCAGGGGTTGGGCCAGCTCCTACAATGAGCAGTTCTTC

d_gene: NA
j_gene: TRBJ2-3
v_gene: TRBV15
abundance: few
CDR3aa: CATSLSGLDTQYF
CDR3nt: TGTGCCACCAGCCTCAGCGGGCTAGATACGCAGTATTTT

d_gene: TRBD2
j_gene: TRBJ2-1
v_gene: TRBV4-3
abundance: few
CDR3aa: CASSQDGAGGVSSYNEQFF
CDR3nt: TGCGCCAGCAGCCAAGACGGAGCGGGGGGGGTATCTTCCTACAATGAGCAGTTCTTC

d_gene: NA
j_gene: TRBJ2-5
v_gene: TRBV11-2
abundance: few
CDR3aa: CASSLSYQETQYF
CDR3nt: TGTGCCAGCAGCTTGTCGTACCAAGAGACCCAGTACTTC

d_gene: NA
j_gene: TRBJ2-5
v_gene: TRBV7-8
abundance: NA
CDR3aa: CASSLTNQETQYF
CDR3nt: TGTGCCAGCAGCTTAACAAATCAAGAGACCCAGTACTTC

d_gene: TRBD2
j_gene: TRBJ2-1
v_gene: TRBV2
abundance: NA
CDR3aa: CASSSGTSFGNEQFF
CDR3nt: TGTGCCAGCAGCTCCGGGACTAGCTTCGGCAATGAGCAGTTCTTC

d_gene: TRBD2
j_gene: TRBJ2-1
v_gene: TRBV7-6
abundance: few
CDR3aa: CASSQLAGGYNEQFF
CDR3nt: TGTGCCAGCAGCCAACTAGCGGGGGGATACAATGAGCAGTTCTTC

d_gene: TRBD2
j_gene: TRBJ2-3
v_gene: TRBV27
abundance: NA
CDR3aa: CASSDLGLAPDTQYF
CDR3nt: TGTGCCAGCAGTGACCTGGGACTAGCCCCCGATACGCAGTATTTT

d_gene: NA
j_gene: TRBJ1-1
v_gene: TRBV5-4
abundance: NA
CDR3aa: CASSPGQRTEAFF
CDR3nt: TGTGCCAGCAGCCCCGGACAGCGGACTGAAGCTTTCTTT

d_gene: TRBD1
j_gene: TRBJ1-3
v_gene: TRBV9
abundance: few
CDR3aa: CASSVPQGRTGNTIYF
CDR3nt: TGTGCCAGCAGCGTACCACAGGGGCGGACTGGAAACACCATATATTTT

d_gene: NA
j_gene: TRBJ1-2
v_gene: TRBV30
abundance: NA
CDR3aa: CAWIRVGGSYGYTF
CDR3nt: TGTGCCTGGATTCGAGTGGGTGGGAGCTATGGCTACACCTTC

d_gene: TRBD1
j_gene: TRBJ2-7
v_gene: TRBV29-1
abundance: few
CDR3aa: CSVGDRGYEQYF
CDR3nt: TGCAGCGTGGGGGACAGGGGCTACGAGCAGTACTTC

d_gene: TRBD2
j_gene: TRBJ2-3
v_gene: TRBV19
abundance: NA
CDR3aa: CASSRMGGTDTQYF
CDR3nt: TGTGCCAGTAGTCGCATGGGGGGGACAGATACGCAGTATTTT

d_gene: NA
j_gene: TRBJ1-4
v_gene: TRBV2
abundance: few
CDR3aa: CASTQGVEEKLFF
CDR3nt: TGTGCCAGCACCCAAGGGGTAGAGGAAAAACTGTTTTTT

d_gene: NA
j_gene: TRBJ1-2
v_gene: TRBV5-4
abundance: NA
CDR3aa: CASSQDSQANYGYTF
CDR3nt: TGTGCCAGCAGCCAGGACAGCCAGGCTAACTATGGCTACACCTTC

d_gene: NA
j_gene: TRBJ2-5
v_gene: TRBV2
abundance: NA
CDR3aa: CASSDGRGKETQYF
CDR3nt: TGTGCCAGCAGTGACGGCAGGGGTAAAGAGACCCAGTACTTC

d_gene: NA
j_gene: TRBJ1-2
v_gene: TRBV5-1
abundance: NA
CDR3aa: CASSLEGREDGYTF
CDR3nt: TGCGCCAGCAGCTTGGAGGGCAGGGAGGACGGCTACACCTTC

d_gene: NA
j_gene: TRBJ1-2
v_gene: TRBV18
abundance: NA
CDR3aa: CASSPAGVNGYTF
CDR3nt: TGTGCCAGCTCGCCCGCGGGGGTCAATGGCTACACCTTC

d_gene: NA
j_gene: TRBJ1-1
v_gene: TRBV25-1
abundance: few
CDR3aa: CASTPAGGSTEAFF
CDR3nt: TGTGCCAGCACCCCCGCCGGAGGGAGCACTGAAGCTTTCTTT

d_gene: NA
j_gene: TRBJ1-1
v_gene: TRBV6-5
abundance: few
CDR3aa: CASRSVPNTEAFF
CDR3nt: TGTGCCAGCAGATCGGTCCCGAACACTGAAGCTTTCTTT

d_gene: NA
j_gene: TRBJ1-1
v_gene: TRBV5-1
abundance: NA
CDR3aa: CASSSAGGGPEAFF
CDR3nt: TGCGCCAGCAGCTCCGCGGGCGGGGGACCTGAAGCTTTCTTT

d_gene: TRBD2
j_gene: TRBJ2-5
v_gene: TRBV2
abundance: NA
CDR3aa: CASGLAGGPGETQYF
CDR3nt: TGTGCCAGCGGACTAGCGGGGGGGCCTGGAGAGACCCAGTACTTC

d_gene: NA
j_gene: TRBJ2-3
v_gene: TRBV13
abundance: NA
CDR3aa: CASSLVVTAVTDTQYF
CDR3nt: TGTGCCAGCAGCTTAGTTGTGACAGCAGTCACAGATACGCAGTATTTT

d_gene: NA
j_gene: TRBJ2-7
v_gene: TRBV7-8
abundance: NA
CDR3aa: CASSPGIGYEQYF
CDR3nt: TGTGCCAGCAGCCCGGGTATCGGCTACGAGCAGTACTTC

d_gene: TRBD1
j_gene: TRBJ1-6
v_gene: TRBV7-9
abundance: NA
CDR3aa: CASSSLGQGLNSPLHF
CDR3nt: TGTGCCAGCAGCTCCCTGGGACAGGGCCTCAATTCACCCCTCCACTTT

d_gene: NA
j_gene: TRBJ2-7
v_gene: TRBV9
abundance: NA
CDR3aa: CASSTGVGLSSYEQYF
CDR3nt: TGTGCCAGCAGCACTGGGGTGGGGCTAAGCTCCTACGAGCAGTACTTC

d_gene: NA
j_gene: TRBJ1-2
v_gene: TRBV6-6
abundance: NA
CDR3aa: CASTVPEPGGYGYTF
CDR3nt: TGTGCCAGCACCGTACCGGAACCGGGAGGCTATGGCTACACCTTC

d_gene: NA
j_gene: TRBJ1-1
v_gene: TRBV7-6
abundance: NA
CDR3aa: CASSSRAGGSEAFF
CDR3nt: TGTGCCAGCAGCTCCCGGGCGGGGGGCTCTGAAGCTTTCTTT

d_gene: NA
j_gene: TRBJ2-3
v_gene: TRBV11-2
abundance: NA
CDR3aa: CASSSRRRASTDTQYF
CDR3nt: TGTGCCAGCAGCTCGCGCCGCAGGGCTAGCACAGATACGCAGTATTTT

d_gene: TRBD1
j_gene: TRBJ2-1
v_gene: TRBV5-6
abundance: NA
CDR3aa: CASSGTGAAYNEQFF
CDR3nt: TGTGCCAGCAGCGGGACAGGGGCCGCCTACAATGAGCAGTTCTTC

d_gene: NA
j_gene: TRBJ1-5
v_gene: TRBV15
abundance: few
CDR3aa: CATSRVNQPQHF
CDR3nt: TGTGCCACCAGCAGAGTAAATCAGCCCCAGCATTTT

d_gene: TRBD1
j_gene: TRBJ1-5
v_gene: TRBV19
abundance: NA
CDR3aa: CASAGRTGRSQPQHF
CDR3nt: TGTGCCAGTGCAGGGAGGACAGGGAGGAGTCAGCCCCAGCATTTT

d_gene: NA
j_gene: TRBJ1-6
v_gene: TRBV6-1
abundance: NA
CDR3aa: CASSGRLPGYNSPLHF
CDR3nt: TGTGCCAGCAGTGGGCGCTTGCCGGGCTATAATTCACCCCTCCACTTT

d_gene: NA
j_gene: TRBJ2-1
v_gene: TRBV18
abundance: few
CDR3aa: CASSQLDRGEQFF
CDR3nt: TGTGCCAGCTCACAACTAGACCGCGGTGAGCAGTTCTTC

d_gene: TRBD1
j_gene: TRBJ2-1
v_gene: TRBV7-2
abundance: few
CDR3aa: CASSLGQGSYNEQFF
CDR3nt: TGTGCCAGCAGTCTCGGACAGGGCTCCTACAATGAGCAGTTCTTC